This T cell receptor beta chain stems from a study of T cell responses to AZD1222 COVID-19 vaccine. V was pared by 5 bases and J by 1 base, with 12 bases between. Germline V gene sequence: CDR1 MNHEY, CDR2 SVGAGI. The CDR3 totals 15 residues. Some second doses came at about 4 weeks and others at about 12 weeks; these were pooled. Sequencing was performed with immunoSEQ multiplex PCR; in TCRdb, only in-frame clones are kept and a portion is missing. This sample yields some 140,000 clones, of which 70% to 90% are seen a single time; 9.5% belongs to the top ten. A remark on this clone: The antigen is undetermined.

Study results and caveats: Of the AZD1222 recipients, only 6 or 7 were seropositive at baseline. The sample set comprised mostly white British donors with more females, and clonal diversity was possibly underestimated. Vaccine-associated CD4 TCRs spanned spike, dominant at 160-218 and 743-854.

The input for sequencing was peripheral blood, taken 28 days after the second AZD1222 dose. The rearrangement joins TRBV6-5 to TRBJ1-5; unclear D gene. This clonotype originated in an adult who received the AZD1222 COVID-19 vaccine. DNA of the CDR3: TGTGCCAGCAGTCCCTGGCAGGTGAGCAATCAGCCCCAGCATTTT. Amino acids: CASSPWQVSNQPQHF.